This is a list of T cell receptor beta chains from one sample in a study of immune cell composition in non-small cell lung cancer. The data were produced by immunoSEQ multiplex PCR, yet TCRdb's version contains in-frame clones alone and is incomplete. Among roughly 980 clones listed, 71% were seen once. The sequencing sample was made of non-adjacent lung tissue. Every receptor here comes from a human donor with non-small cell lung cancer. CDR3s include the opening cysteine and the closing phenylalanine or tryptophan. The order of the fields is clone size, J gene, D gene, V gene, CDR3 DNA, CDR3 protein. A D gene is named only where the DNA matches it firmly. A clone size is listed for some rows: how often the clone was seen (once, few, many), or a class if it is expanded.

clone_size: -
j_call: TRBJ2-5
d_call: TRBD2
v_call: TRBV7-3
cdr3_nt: TGTGCCAGCGTTTTGGCTAGCGGGGTGGAGACCCAGTACTTC
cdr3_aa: CASVLASGVETQYF

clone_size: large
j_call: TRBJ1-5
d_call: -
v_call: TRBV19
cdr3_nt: TGTGCCAGTACCGACATCAATAGCAATCAGCCCCAGCATTTT
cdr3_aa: CASTDINSNQPQHF

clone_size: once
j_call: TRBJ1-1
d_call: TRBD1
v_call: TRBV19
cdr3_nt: TGTGCCAGTAGCGACAGGGGTCTCAACACTGAAGCTTTCTTT
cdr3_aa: CASSDRGLNTEAFF

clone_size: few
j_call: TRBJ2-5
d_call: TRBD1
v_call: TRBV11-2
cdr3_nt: TGTGCCAGCAGGTGGGGACAGGGGCTTCAAGAGACCCAGTACTTC
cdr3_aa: CASRWGQGLQETQYF

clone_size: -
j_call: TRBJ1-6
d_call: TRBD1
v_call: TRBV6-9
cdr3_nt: TGTGCCAGCAGTGACAGGGGGGACTCACCCCTCCACTTT
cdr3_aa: CASSDRGDSPLHF

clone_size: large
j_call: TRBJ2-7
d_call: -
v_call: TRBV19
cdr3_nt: TGTGCCAGTAGTATAAGCGGTCGCCGGTACGAGCAGTACTTC
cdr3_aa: CASSISGRRYEQYF

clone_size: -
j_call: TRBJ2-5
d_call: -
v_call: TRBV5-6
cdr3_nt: TGTGCCAGCAGCTTGGTCGGGGGGCAAGGAGAGACCCAGTACTTC
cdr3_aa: CASSLVGGQGETQYF

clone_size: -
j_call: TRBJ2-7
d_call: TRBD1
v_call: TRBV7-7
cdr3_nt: TGTGCCAGCAGCTTAGTGGGGTCAGGGGGTGAGCAGTACTTC
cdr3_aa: CASSLVGSGGEQYF

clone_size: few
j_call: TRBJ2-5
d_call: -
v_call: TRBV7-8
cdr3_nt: TGTGCCAGCAGCTTAGGAGCCTACCCCCGGGAGACCCAGTACTTC
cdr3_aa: CASSLGAYPRETQYF

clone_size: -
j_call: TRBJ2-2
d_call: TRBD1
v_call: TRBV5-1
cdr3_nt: TGCGCCAGCAGCCTCCGGGGACAGGCCAACACCGGGGAGCTGTTTTTT
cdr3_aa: CASSLRGQANTGELFF

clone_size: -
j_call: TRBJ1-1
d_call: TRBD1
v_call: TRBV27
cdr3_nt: TGTGCCAGCAGTCCAGGGACAGCTAACACTGAAGCTTTCTTT
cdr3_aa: CASSPGTANTEAFF

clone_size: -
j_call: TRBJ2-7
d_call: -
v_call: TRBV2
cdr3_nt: TGTGCCAGCAGTAAACAGGGTAGTATCTACGAGCAGTACTTC
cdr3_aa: CASSKQGSIYEQYF

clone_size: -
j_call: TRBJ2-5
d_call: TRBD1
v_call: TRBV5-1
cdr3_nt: TGCGCCAGCAGCTTGAACCCCGGTGACAGGGTCGAGACCCAGTACTTC
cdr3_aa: CASSLNPGDRVETQYF

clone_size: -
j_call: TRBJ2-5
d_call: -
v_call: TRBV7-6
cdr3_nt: TGTGCCAGCGCGGCGGGGAGGCAAGAGACCCAGTACTTC
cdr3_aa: CASAAGRQETQYF

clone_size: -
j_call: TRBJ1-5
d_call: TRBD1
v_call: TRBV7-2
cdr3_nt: TGTGCCAGCAGCTTTTCCGGGACAGGGAATCAGCCCCAGCATTTT
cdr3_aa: CASSFSGTGNQPQHF

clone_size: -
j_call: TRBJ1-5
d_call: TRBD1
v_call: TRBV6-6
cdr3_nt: TGTGCCAGCAGTTACTCGACAGGGACGGATCAGCCCCAGCATTTT
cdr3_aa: CASSYSTGTDQPQHF

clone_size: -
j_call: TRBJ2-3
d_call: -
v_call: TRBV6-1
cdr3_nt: TGTGCCAGCAGTGTAGGGGGGGCACTAGATACGCAGTATTTT
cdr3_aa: CASSVGGALDTQYF

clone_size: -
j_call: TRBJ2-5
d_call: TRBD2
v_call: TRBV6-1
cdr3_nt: TGTGCCGGTACTAGCGGGGGGTTCTTGGGGACCCAGTACTTC
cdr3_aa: CAGTSGGFLGTQYF

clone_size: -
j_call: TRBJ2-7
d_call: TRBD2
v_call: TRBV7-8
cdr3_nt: TGTGCCAGCAGCTTACAGACTAGCGGGGGCGGGAGCTCCTACGAGCAGTACTTC
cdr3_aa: CASSLQTSGGGSSYEQYF

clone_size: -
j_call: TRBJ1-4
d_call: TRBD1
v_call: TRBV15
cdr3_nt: TGTGCCACCAGCAGAGATATTTTCGGGGGACAGACACGGGCTAATGAAAAACTGTTTTTT
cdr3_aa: CATSRDIFGGQTRANEKLFF

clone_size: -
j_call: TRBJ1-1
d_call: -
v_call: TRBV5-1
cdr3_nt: TGCGCCAGCAGCTTGGCCGGGGGTCACGCTTTCTTT
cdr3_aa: CASSLAGGHAFF

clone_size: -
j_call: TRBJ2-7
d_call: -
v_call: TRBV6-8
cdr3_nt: TGTGCCAGCTCCGGCAGGGTCGATTACGAGCAGTACTTC
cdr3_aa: CASSGRVDYEQYF

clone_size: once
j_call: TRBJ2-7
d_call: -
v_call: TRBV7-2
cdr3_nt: TGTGCCAGCAGCGCACAGGGTGGGAGCGAGCAGTACTTC
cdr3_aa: CASSAQGGSEQYF